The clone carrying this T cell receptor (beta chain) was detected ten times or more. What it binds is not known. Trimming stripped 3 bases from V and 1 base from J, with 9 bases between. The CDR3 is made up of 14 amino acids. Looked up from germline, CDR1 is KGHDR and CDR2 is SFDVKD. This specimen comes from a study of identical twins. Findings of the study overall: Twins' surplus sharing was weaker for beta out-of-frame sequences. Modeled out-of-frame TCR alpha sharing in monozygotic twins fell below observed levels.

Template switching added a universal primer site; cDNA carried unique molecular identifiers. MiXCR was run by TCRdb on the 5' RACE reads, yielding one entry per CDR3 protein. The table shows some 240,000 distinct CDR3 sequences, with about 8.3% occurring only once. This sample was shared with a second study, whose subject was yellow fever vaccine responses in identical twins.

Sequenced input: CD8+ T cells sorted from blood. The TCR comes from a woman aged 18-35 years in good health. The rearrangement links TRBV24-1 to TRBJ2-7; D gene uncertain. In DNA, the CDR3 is TGTGCCACCAGTGATGAAAGTGTTTCCTACGAGCAGTACTTC. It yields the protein CATSDESVSYEQYF.